This entry lists 18 T cell receptor beta chains sequenced from one sample in a study of OX40 agonist ivuxolimab in advanced cancers. Libraries were built with the immunoSEQ multiplex PCR assay. The table was pulled from immuneACCESS by TCRdb, which kept in-frame rearrangements only. Such tables lose some clones; where checked, under half of the loss comes from unresolved V genes, and the rest has no known cause. The sample has roughly 80,000 clones on record, less than 95% of them singletons. The top ten clonotypes cover 1.5% to 2% of the sample. This sample comprised CD4+ or CD8+ T cells sorted from blood, obtained in a trial of the OX40 agonist ivuxolimab. All receptors derive from an adult with an advanced solid tumor such as melanoma, head and neck, liver or kidney cancer.

CDR3 coding DNA: TGTGCCAGCAGCTTGGGAATCAACTCACCCCTCCACTTT. Protein product: CASSLGINSPLHF. V is TRBV5-6 and J is TRBJ1-6; D is ambiguous. V was clipped by 0 bases and J by 10 bases, with 8 bases between them. Germline V lookup: CDR1 SGHDT, CDR2 YYEEEE. The CDR3 contains 13 residues.

This clone was counted between two and nine times. The V and J genes are TRBV27 and TRBJ2-6, with 8 positions matching TRBD2. CDR3 length equals 14 residues. V lost 6 bases to trimming and J lost 7 bases; unmatched junction nucleotides: 5. In germline, CDR1 is MNHEY, CDR2 SMNVEV (reference sequence). The CDR3 sequence: CASRRAGEANVLTF. The CDR3 nucleotides are TGTGCCAGCAGGAGAGCGGGGGAAGCCAACGTCCTGACTTTC.

The chain links TRBV5-1 to TRBJ1-2; 7 bases fit TRBD1. Losses at the gene ends were 4 bases for V and 8 bases for J; bases not matched to a gene: 11. The CDR3 sequence is 14 residues long. Germline CDR1 is SGHRS and CDR2 is YFSETQ. The CDR3 DNA sequence: TGCGCCAGCAGCCTAGGGACAGACGTCCGGGGCTACACCTTC. This encodes CASSLGTDVRGYTF.

The V and J genes are TRBV5-1 and TRBJ2-3, with 13 nucleotides matching TRBD2. V lost 3 bases, J lost 6 bases, and 19 bases stayed unmatched. Germline-derived CDR1 and CDR2 are SGHRS and YFSETQ. The CDR3 contains 20 residues. The CDR3 coding sequence is TGCGCCAGCAGCTCGGGACTAGCGGGATCCACCTTCGACCAAATGGATACGCAGTATTTT. This gives the protein CASSSGLAGSTFDQMDTQYF.

The chain carries TRBV2 and TRBJ1-3; D unclear. The CDR3 consists of 14 residues. Germline V gives CDR1 SNHLY, CDR2 FYNNEI. V was trimmed by 7 bases and J by 0 bases, leaving 10 bases between them. In nucleotides, the CDR3 is TGTGCCAGCAATCAGGCCTCCTCTGGAAACACCATATATTTT. This encodes CASNQASSGNTIYF. The variable domain in full, with the rest retrieved from reference TRBV2 and TRBJ1-3, is EPEVTQTPSHQVTQMGQEVILRCVPISNHLYFYWYRQILGQKVEFLVSFYNNEISEKSEIFDDQFSVERPDGSNFTLKIRSTKLEDSAMYFCASNQASSGNTIYFGEGSWLTVV.

In this sample, this clone turned up once. This chain joins TRBV18 and TRBJ1-2; 9 bases agree with TRBD1. V gave up 4 bases and J gave up 6 bases; unmatched junction bases: 9. CDR1 is KGHSH, CDR2 LQKENI, per germline. There are 15 residues in the CDR3. The CDR3, as DNA: TGTGCCAGCTCACGGGGACAGGGCTGGAGGGATGGCTACACCTTC. Its protein product is CASSRGQGWRDGYTF.

V usage is TRBV11-3 and J usage is TRBJ2-6; TRBD2 might be the D (6 bases). Germline-derived CDR1 and CDR2 are SGHNT and YENEEA. The CDR3 is made up of 15 amino acids. Trimming left V 3 bases short and J 0 bases short, with 6 bases between. CDR3 nucleotides: TGTGCCAGCAGCTTGGAGGGCTCTGGGGCCAACGTCCTGACTTTC. It encodes CASSLEGSGANVLTF.

The V call is TRBV7-2, the J call TRBJ2-7, with D maybe TRBD2 (5 bases). The CDR3 runs 15 residues. Per the germline V gene, CDR1 is SGHTA and CDR2 is FQGNSA. V was pared by 4 bases and J by 4 bases, with 17 bases between. This CDR3 reads CASSSSPGGTYEQYF. DNA for the CDR3: TGTGCCAGCAGCTCAAGCCCCGGAGGAACGTACGAGCAGTACTTC.

The CDR3 nucleotides are TGTGCCAGCAGCTTAAACTCAAGCCCTGGAAACACCATATATTTT. As protein: CASSLNSSPGNTIYF. V usage is TRBV13 and J usage is TRBJ1-3, with D hard to call. The germline CDR1 and CDR2 sequences are PRHDT and FYEKMQ (reference sequence). This CDR3 contains 15 residues. V was trimmed by 2 bases and J by 2 bases, leaving 10 bases between them.

The rearrangement links TRBV7-2 to TRBJ2-3; D is undetermined. The V end lost 1 base, the J end lost 2 bases, and 10 bases lay between the germline ends. The germline V gene encodes CDR1 SGHTA and CDR2 FQGNSA. The CDR3 spans 15 residues. CDR3 residues: CASSLVGSNTDTQYF. CDR3 bases: TGTGCCAGCAGCTTAGTGGGCTCTAACACAGATACGCAGTATTTT.

J is TRBJ2-1 and V is TRBV5-5; 12 bases are shared with TRBD2. Trimming cost V 0 bases and J 10 bases; bases outside gene matches: 5. This CDR3 has 15 residues. Germline V gives CDR1 SGHKS, CDR2 YYEKEE (reference sequence). In nucleotides, the CDR3 is TGTGCCAGCAGCTTGGGACTAGCGGGAGTAGGGGAGCAGTTCTTC. Translation gives CASSLGLAGVGEQFF.

The chain links TRBV28 to TRBJ2-5, with TRBD2 matching over 16 bases. Germline V lookup: CDR1 MDHEN, CDR2 SYDVKM. The trim removed 4 bases at V and 9 bases at J, leaving 2 bases unmatched. This CDR3 has 14 amino acids. CDR3 in DNA: TGTGCCAGCAGTTCCGGGACTAGCGGGAGGGCCCAGTACTTC. Amino acids: CASSSGTSGRAQYF.

This chain links TRBV15 with TRBJ2-7; D is possibly TRBD1 (6 bases). Trimming stripped 2 bases from V and 4 bases from J, with 15 bases between. The CDR3 sequence is 15 residues long. The germline V gene has CDR1 LNHNV and CDR2 YYDKDF (reference sequence). DNA of the CDR3: TGTGCCACCAGCAGAAGCCGGGACAAGTTTTACGAGCAGTACTTC. Its translation is CATSRSRDKFYEQYF.

Remarks on this clone: Its ends do not fully match the called genes, so a read error is possible. This rearrangement joins TRBV4-1 to TRBJ2-3, with 11 positions matching TRBD2. Germline V lookup: CDR1 MGHRA, CDR2 YSYEKL. This CDR3 spans 16 amino acids. CDR3 amino acids: CASSQPTSGSIDTQYF. The CDR3 coding sequence is TGCGCCAGCAGCCAACCTACTAGCGGGAGCATAGATACGCAGTATTTT.

The chain carries TRBV5-1 and TRBJ2-7, with TRBD1 matching over 7 bases. Germline CDR1 SGHRS, CDR2 YFSETQ. The CDR3 length is 13 residues. Unmatched junction bases numbered 10, after V lost 8 bases and J lost 5 bases. CDR3 region: CASNRGGVNEQYF. In nucleotides, the CDR3 is TGCGCCAGTAACCGAGGGGGCGTAAACGAGCAGTACTTC.

The genes are TRBV19 and TRBJ1-5; 9 bases map to TRBD1. CDR3 length equals 14 residues. Germline CDR1 reads LNHDA; CDR2 reads SQIVND (reference sequence). Trimming took 7 bases from V and 3 from J; bases not matched to a gene: 4. The CDR3 sequence is CASTGTGNNQPQHF. CDR3 coding DNA: TGTGCCAGTACCGGGACAGGGAACAATCAGCCCCAGCATTTT.

The chain uses TRBV7-2 and TRBJ2-5, with 12 bases fitting TRBD1. Losses at the gene ends were 0 bases for V and 4 bases for J; bases not matched to a gene: 3. This CDR3 region has 16 residues. Looked up from germline, CDR1 is SGHTA and CDR2 is FQGNSA. The CDR3 is CASSLAGTGGSETQYF. The CDR3 DNA reads TGTGCCAGCAGCTTAGCCGGGACAGGGGGCTCAGAGACCCAGTACTTC.

The chain combines TRBV29-1 with TRBJ1-1, with 7 nucleotides matching TRBD1. V trimming: 4 bases; J trimming: 1 base; junction bases outside the gene matches: 0. The CDR3 runs to 12 residues. CDR1 and CDR2 (germline): SQVTM, ANQGSEA. CDR3 coding DNA: TGCAGCGTTGGACAGGGGAACACTGAAGCTTTCTTT. Amino acids: CSVGQGNTEAFF.